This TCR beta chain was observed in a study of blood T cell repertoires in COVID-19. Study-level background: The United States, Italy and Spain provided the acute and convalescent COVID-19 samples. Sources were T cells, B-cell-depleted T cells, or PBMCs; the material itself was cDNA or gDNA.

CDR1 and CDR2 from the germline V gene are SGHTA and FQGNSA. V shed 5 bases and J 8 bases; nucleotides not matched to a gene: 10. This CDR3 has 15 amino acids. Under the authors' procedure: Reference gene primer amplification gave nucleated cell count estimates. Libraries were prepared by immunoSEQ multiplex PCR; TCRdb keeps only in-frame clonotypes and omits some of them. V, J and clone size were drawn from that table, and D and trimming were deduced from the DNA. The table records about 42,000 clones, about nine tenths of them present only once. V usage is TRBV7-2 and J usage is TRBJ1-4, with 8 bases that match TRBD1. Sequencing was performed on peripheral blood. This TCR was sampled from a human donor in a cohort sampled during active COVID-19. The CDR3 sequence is CASSRQQGVGEKLFF. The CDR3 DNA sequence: TGTGCCAGCAGCCGCCAACAGGGGGTGGGGGAAAAACTGTTTTTT. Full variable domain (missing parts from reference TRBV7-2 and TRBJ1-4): GAGVSQSPSNKVTEKGKDVELRCDPISGHTALYWYRQSLGQGLEFLIYFQGNSAPDKSGLPSDRFSAERTGGSVSTLTIQRTQQEDSAVYLCASSRQQGVGEKLFFGSGTQLSVL.